A single sample is the source of the 28 T cell receptor beta chains below, sequenced in a study of blood T cell repertoires in COVID-19. Generated by immunoSEQ multiplex PCR, the TCRdb table keeps only in-frame clones and is missing some. Found here are about 260,000 clones, more than 75% of them singletons; the top ten hold less than 3%. The sample was peripheral blood. The source of these receptors is a woman between 50 and 59 years old with acute or convalescent COVID-19.

This rearrangement joins TRBV28 to TRBJ2-6, with 9 bases aligning to TRBD2. This CDR3 is 19 amino acids long. Germline CDR1 reads MDHEN; CDR2 reads SYDVKM. V trimming: 7 bases; J trimming: 3 bases; junction bases outside the gene matches: 16. CDR3 nucleotide sequence: TGTGCCAGCACCCCATGGGTCGGCGGGAGGGGGGTTGGGGCCAACGTCCTGACTTTC. Residues: CASTPWVGGRGVGANVLTF.

The chain links TRBV28 to TRBJ1-2; D is ambiguous. Deletions cut 2 bases from V and 5 bases from J, with 12 bases between. The CDR3 spans 14 residues. Germline V gene lookup returns CDR1 MDHEN and CDR2 SYDVKM. Here the CDR3 reads CASSLPSGGYGYTF. In DNA form, the CDR3 reads TGTGCCAGCAGTTTACCCTCGGGTGGGTATGGCTACACCTTC.

The rearrangement uses TRBV5-4 and TRBJ1-6; D call uncertain. Trimming pared 4 bases from V and 7 bases from J, leaving 9 bases between. Germline V gene sequence: CDR1 SGHNT, CDR2 YYREEE (reference sequence). The length of the CDR3 is 13 residues. The CDR3 DNA is TGTGCCAGCAGCCTCCGAGAGAATTCACCCCTCCACTTT. It yields the protein CASSLRENSPLHF.

V usage is TRBV10-3 and J usage is TRBJ1-6; 7 bases are a match to TRBD1. The length of the CDR3 is 16 residues. The J segment lost 4 bases and the V segment lost 11 bases, leaving 14 bases of the junction unmatched. The germline V gene encodes CDR1 ENHRY and CDR2 SYGVKD. This CDR3 reads CASEPGTAVYNSPLHF. The DNA of the CDR3 is TGTGCCTCCGAACCCGGGACAGCCGTTTATAATTCACCCCTCCACTTT.

The chain is built from TRBV7-2 and TRBJ2-1, with 11 bases matching TRBD2. The CDR3 spans 15 residues. V lost 5 bases and J lost 9; bases outside the gene matches: 9. CDR1 and CDR2 (germline): SGHTA, FQGNSA. The CDR3: CASSAGGGLAAEQFF. The CDR3 DNA reads as TGTGCCAGCAGCGCGGGAGGGGGACTAGCGGCTGAGCAGTTCTTC.

The chain links TRBV28 to TRBJ2-1; 7 nucleotides agree with TRBD2. The CDR3 runs to 17 residues. Per the germline V gene, CDR1 is MDHEN and CDR2 is SYDVKM. V shed 10 bases and J 0 bases; nucleotides not matched to a gene: 15. Here the CDR3 reads CATSSLSSGRSYNEQFF. As DNA, the CDR3 is TGTGCCACCTCCTCCCTCTCTAGCGGACGCTCCTACAATGAGCAGTTCTTC.

V gene TRBV6-2 or TRBV6-3 combines with J gene TRBJ2-3; 7 bases agree with TRBD2. The CDR3 contains 15 residues. The J segment lost 0 bases and the V segment lost 5 bases, leaving 5 bases of the junction unmatched. From germline, CDR1 is MNHEY and CDR2 SVGEGT. The CDR3: CASSRYSGSTDTQYF. The DNA for the CDR3 is TGTGCCAGCAGTCGATATAGCGGGAGCACAGATACGCAGTATTTT.

The chain uses TRBV5-1 and TRBJ2-2; 10 bases line up with TRBD1. The CDR3 consists of 16 residues. The V gene's germline CDR1 is SGHRS and CDR2 YFSETQ. The ends lost 4 bases at V and 4 bases at J; junction bases unmatched: 7. CDR3 residues: CASSQTGGAATGELFF. The DNA of the CDR3 is TGCGCCAGCAGCCAGACAGGGGGCGCTGCCACCGGGGAGCTGTTTTTT.

The rearrangement uses TRBV5-4 and TRBJ2-3, with D possibly TRBD2 on 5 matching bases. In germline, CDR1 is SGHNT, CDR2 YYREEE (reference sequence). V dropped 4 bases and J dropped 0 bases, with 15 bases sitting between them. The CDR3 spans 16 residues. The CDR3 is CASSRGAGGSTDTQYF. The CDR3 coding sequence is TGTGCCAGCAGCCGGGGTGCGGGCGGGAGCACAGATACGCAGTATTTT.

The genes are TRBV7-2 and TRBJ1-4; D is perhaps TRBD1 (5 bases). V lost 2 bases and J 8 bases, leaving 9 bases between the germline ends. CDR3 length equals 13 residues. The V gene's germline CDR1 is SGHTA and CDR2 FQGNSA. DNA of the CDR3: TGTGCCAGCAGCTTATCCAGGGCGGAAAAACTGTTTTTT. Its translation: CASSLSRAEKLFF.

The chain carries TRBV28 and TRBJ1-3; D ambiguous. V lost 6 bases, J lost 0 bases, and 9 bases lay in between. The CDR3 totals 14 residues. The germline V gene has CDR1 MDHEN and CDR2 SYDVKM. CDR3 amino acids: CASSRTRSGNTIYF. CDR3 nucleotides: TGTGCCAGCAGCAGAACCCGCTCTGGAAACACCATATATTTT.

The chain recombines TRBV28 with TRBJ1-6, with unresolved D. In germline, CDR1 is MDHEN, CDR2 SYDVKM. V lost 3 bases and J lost 9, with 6 bases in between. CDR3 length: 12 amino acids. The CDR3 sequence: CASSLSISPLHF. In nucleotides, the CDR3 is TGTGCCAGCAGTTTGTCAATTTCACCCCTCCACTTT.

V usage is TRBV5-1 and J usage is TRBJ2-5, with a possible D match to TRBD2 (6 bases). The CDR3 spans 15 residues. Per the germline V gene, CDR1 is SGHRS and CDR2 is YFSETQ. V shed 3 bases and J shed 0 bases, with 12 bases lying between them. This CDR3 is CASSSPSGYQETQYF. As DNA, the CDR3 is TGCGCCAGCAGCTCCCCGAGCGGGTACCAAGAGACCCAGTACTTC.

The chain joins TRBV4-1 to TRBJ1-2; D not certain. V was shortened by 3 bases and J by 4 bases, with 21 bases between the two germline ends. Germline values: CDR1 MGHRA, CDR2 YSYEKL. The CDR3 extends over 17 amino acids. The CDR3 region is CASSQSRGPTEVYGYTF. Written as DNA, the CDR3 is TGCGCCAGCAGCCAGTCACGAGGGCCTACAGAAGTCTATGGCTACACCTTC.

The CDR3 DNA reads as TGTGCCAGTAGCTGGGACAGGGAGGTGTACATTCAGTACTTC. It specifies CASSWDREVYIQYF. V gene TRBV6-5 combines with J gene TRBJ2-4, with TRBD1 matching 9 bases. V was pared by 9 bases and J by 8 bases, with 11 bases of the junction left unmatched. Germline V gene lookup returns CDR1 MNHEY and CDR2 SVGAGI. This CDR3 is built from 14 residues.

CDR3 sequence (DNA): TGTGCCAGCAGCTTGTTCACCGGGACAGGGAATGAAAAACTGTTTTTT. Amino acid sequence: CASSLFTGTGNEKLFF. The chain links TRBV5-6 to TRBJ1-4; 9 nucleotides line up with TRBD1. Unmatched junction bases numbered 6, after V lost 1 base and J lost 5 bases. Germline-derived CDR1 and CDR2 are SGHDT and YYEEEE. There are 16 residues in the CDR3. Variable domain in full (rest from reference TRBV5-6 and TRBJ1-4): DAGVTQSPTHLIKTRGQQVTLRCSPKSGHDTVSWYQQALGQGPQFIFQYYEEEERQRGNFPDRFSGHQFPNYSSELNVNALLLGDSALYLCASSLFTGTGNEKLFFGSGTQLSVL.

The V call is TRBV5-5, the J call TRBJ2-1, with D unresolved. CDR1 is SGHKS and CDR2 is YYEKEE in the germline V gene (reference sequence). This CDR3 is built from 11 residues. The germline V and J ends were trimmed by 4 bases and 3 bases, with 2 bases remaining between them. CDR3 amino acids: CASSLYNEQFF. CDR3 DNA sequence: TGTGCCAGCAGCCTCTACAATGAGCAGTTCTTC.

The chain combines TRBV4-1 with TRBJ1-3; D might be TRBD1 (5 bases). CDR1 is MGHRA and CDR2 is YSYEKL in the germline V gene. This CDR3 contains 15 residues. The V end was cut by 0 bases, the J end by 4 bases, with 10 bases between. DNA for the CDR3: TGCGCCAGCAGCCAAGACAGGGTGGCCGGAAACACCATATATTTT. Translating it yields CASSQDRVAGNTIYF.

The chain couples TRBV3-1 (or the pseudogene TRBV3-2) to TRBJ2-1, with 10 bases that match TRBD2. This CDR3 is built from 19 residues. Per germline, CDR1 LGHDT and CDR2 YNNKEL (reference sequence). With 1 base clipped from V and 2 bases from J, the junction kept 11 bases outside the gene matches. CDR3 protein: CASSQAYLAGEGAYNEQFF. The CDR3 nucleotides are TGTGCCAGCAGCCAAGCATACCTAGCGGGAGAAGGAGCCTACAATGAGCAGTTCTTC.

V gene TRBV5-5 combines with J gene TRBJ1-6, with 9 bases identical to TRBD1. With V trimmed by 2 bases and J by 7 bases, 7 bases remained unmatched. Germline CDR1 is SGHKS and CDR2 is YYEKEE (reference sequence). The CDR3 length is 16 residues. This CDR3 reads CASSLWDRVKNSPLHF. In nucleotides, the CDR3 is TGTGCCAGCAGCTTATGGGACAGGGTGAAAAATTCACCCCTCCACTTT.

V gene TRBV27 combines with J gene TRBJ2-1; 7 bases are shared with TRBD1. Germline assignment: CDR1 MNHEY and CDR2 SMNVEV (reference sequence). V shed 5 bases, J shed 0 bases, and the junction held 7 bases outside the gene matches. There are 16 residues in the CDR3. CDR3 amino acids: CASSGPGGSSYNEQFF. CDR3 nucleotides: TGTGCCAGCAGTGGCCCAGGGGGTAGCTCCTACAATGAGCAGTTCTTC.

Details on this clone: The same CDR3 can be traced to other DNA sequences in this sample. The DNA of the CDR3 is TGCAGCGTTGAGAGACAGGGGGTCTATGGCTACACCTTC. This sequence encodes CSVERQGVYGYTF. This chain connects TRBV29-1 to TRBJ1-2; 9 bases agree with TRBD1. Per germline, CDR1 SQVTM and CDR2 ANQGSEA. The CDR3 sequence is 13 residues long. The ends lost 3 bases at V and 4 bases at J; junction bases unmatched: 3.

This chain links TRBV28 with TRBJ1-4; 12 bases fit TRBD1. This CDR3 comprises 14 residues. The V segment lost 4 bases and the J segment 10 bases; nucleotides outside the gene matches: 4. The germline gives CDR1 MDHEN, CDR2 SYDVKM. This CDR3 reads CASSSGQGAGKLFF. DNA of the CDR3: TGTGCCAGCAGTTCGGGACAGGGGGCTGGAAAACTGTTTTTT.

The count of this clone is one. V usage is TRBV10-3 and J usage is TRBJ2-1; TRBD1 matches 7 bases. The CDR3 loop spans 17 amino acids. Germline V gene lookup returns CDR1 ENHRY and CDR2 SYGVKD. V shed 6 bases, J shed 6 bases, and the junction held 17 bases outside the gene matches. The CDR3 region is CAISDSVGDRRGNEQFF. The CDR3 nucleotides are TGTGCCATCAGCGACTCGGTGGGGGACAGAAGGGGCAATGAGCAGTTCTTC.

The rearrangement uses TRBV30 and TRBJ1-5; D unclear. V lost 0 bases and J lost 8, with 11 bases in between. The V gene's germline CDR1 is GTSNPN and CDR2 SVGIG (reference sequence). The CDR3 is made up of 13 amino acids. The CDR3 DNA reads TGTGCCTGGAGTGTACTTTCCCCGGAGCCCCAGCATTTT. It specifies CAWSVLSPEPQHF.

This sequence joins TRBV27 and TRBJ1-1, with D possibly being TRBD1 (5 bases). This CDR3 is built from 14 residues. V lost 2 bases and J lost 5, with 12 bases in between. Germline lookup yields CDR1 MNHEY and CDR2 SMNVEV (reference sequence). The CDR3 sequence: CASSLGGGRTEAFF. The CDR3 DNA follows: TGTGCCAGCAGTTTAGGGGGAGGGAGGACTGAAGCTTTCTTT.

The rearrangement uses TRBV5-5 and TRBJ2-7, with TRBD1 matching 7 bases. Germline loops: CDR1 SGHKS, CDR2 YYEKEE (reference sequence). There are 16 residues in the CDR3. V dropped 2 bases and J dropped 3; count of bases not matched to a gene: 11. The CDR3 region has the DNA TGTGCCAGCAGCTTTCGGACAGGCCGTGCTGACTACGAGCAGTACTTC. This encodes CASSFRTGRADYEQYF.

The CDR3 here is CASSYPRQGSYEQYF. The DNA for the CDR3 is TGTGCCAGCAGTTACCCCAGACAGGGTTCCTACGAGCAGTACTTC. The V and J genes are TRBV6-5 and TRBJ2-7; 7 bases match TRBD1. Looked up from germline, CDR1 is MNHEY and CDR2 is SVGAGI. The CDR3 sequence is 15 residues long. With V trimmed by 2 bases and J by 1 base, 5 bases remained unmatched.